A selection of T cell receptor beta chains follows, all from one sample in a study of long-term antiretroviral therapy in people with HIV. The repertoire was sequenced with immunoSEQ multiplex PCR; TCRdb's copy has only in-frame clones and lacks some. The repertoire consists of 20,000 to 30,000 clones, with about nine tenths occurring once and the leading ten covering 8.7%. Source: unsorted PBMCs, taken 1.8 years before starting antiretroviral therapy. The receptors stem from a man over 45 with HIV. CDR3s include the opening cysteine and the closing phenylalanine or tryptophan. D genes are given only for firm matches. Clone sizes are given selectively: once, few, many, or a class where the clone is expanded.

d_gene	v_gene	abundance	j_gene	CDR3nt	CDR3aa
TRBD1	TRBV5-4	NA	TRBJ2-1	TGTGCCAGCAGCTTGGCCAGGTTTGGGACAGGGGACAATGAGCAGTTCTTC	CASSLARFGTGDNEQFF
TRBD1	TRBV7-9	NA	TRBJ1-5	TGTGCCAGCAGCTTAGGCCCCCGGGACAGTAGCAATCAGCCCCAGCATTTT	CASSLGPRDSSNQPQHF
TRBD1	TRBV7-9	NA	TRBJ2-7	TGTGCCAGCAGCTCGGGACAGGGGGCAAGGGAGCAGTACTTC	CASSSGQGAREQYF
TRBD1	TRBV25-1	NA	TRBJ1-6	TGTGCCAGCAGTCGGACAGGGGGTTACAATTCACCCCTCCACTTT	CASSRTGGYNSPLHF
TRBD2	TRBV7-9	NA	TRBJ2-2	TGTGCCAGCAGCTTAGCCCTAGCGGACACCGGGGAGCTGTTTTTT	CASSLALADTGELFF
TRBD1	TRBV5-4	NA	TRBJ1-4	TGTGCCAGCAGCGGGACAGGGGGGACTGAAAAACTGTTTTTT	CASSGTGGTEKLFF
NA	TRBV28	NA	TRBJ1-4	TGTGCCAGCAGTTTACCAGGGATGCCCGAAAAACTGTTTTTT	CASSLPGMPEKLFF
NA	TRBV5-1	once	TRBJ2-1	TGCGCCAGCAGCCCTAACCAGGGTCAGTATACCTACAATGAGCAGTTCTTC	CASSPNQGQYTYNEQFF
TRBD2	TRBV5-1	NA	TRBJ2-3	TGCGCCAGCAGCCCAGGGACTAGTTGGGAGGCAGATACGCAGTATTTT	CASSPGTSWEADTQYF
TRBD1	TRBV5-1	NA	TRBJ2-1	TGCGCCAGCAGCGTGGGGGGACAGGTCCATAATAATGAGCAGTTCTTC	CASSVGGQVHNNEQFF
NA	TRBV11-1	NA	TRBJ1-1	TGTGCCAGCAGCTTTTCGCAGGGGCGCACTGAAGCTTTCTTT	CASSFSQGRTEAFF
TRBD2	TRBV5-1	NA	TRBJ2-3	TGCGCCAGCAGCTTGGAGGGACTAGCGGGGGTTAATACGCAGTATTTT	CASSLEGLAGVNTQYF
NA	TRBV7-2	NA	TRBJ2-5	TGTGCCAGCAGCTCCATGGCCCAAGAGACCCAGTACTTC	CASSSMAQETQYF
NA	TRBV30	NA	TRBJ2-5	TGTGCCTGGAGTCAACGGACTCTACAAGAGACCCAGTACTTC	CAWSQRTLQETQYF
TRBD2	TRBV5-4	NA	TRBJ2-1	TGTGCCAGCAGCCCTGGCGGCGCTAGCGGGTTCAATGAGCAGTTCTTC	CASSPGGASGFNEQFF
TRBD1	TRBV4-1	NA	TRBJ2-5	TGCGCCAGCAGCCAAGAGGCAGGACAGGGAAGGACCCAGTACTTC	CASSQEAGQGRTQYF
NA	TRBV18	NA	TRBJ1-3	TGTGCCAGCTCACCTATCGGGGGTCCTCTGAACACCATATATTTT	CASSPIGGPLNTIYF
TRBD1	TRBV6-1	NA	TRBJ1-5	TGTGCCAGCAGTGAATTGGCAGGGGGCATGGTGGGGAATCAGCCCCAGCATTTT	CASSELAGGMVGNQPQHF
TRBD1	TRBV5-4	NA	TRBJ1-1	TGTGCCAGCAGCACAGGGACAGGGCGGGCGAACACTGAAGCTTTCTTT	CASSTGTGRANTEAFF
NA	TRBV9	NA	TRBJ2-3	TGTGCCAGCAGCCCTCGGACAGCTCAGCATGGAGATACGCAGTATTTT	CASSPRTAQHGDTQYF
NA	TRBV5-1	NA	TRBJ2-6	TGCGCCAGCAGCCCCTCTAATGCGGCCAACGTCCTGACTTTC	CASSPSNAANVLTF
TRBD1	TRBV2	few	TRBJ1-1	TGTGCCAGCATGGGACAGGGGAGGGCTGAAGCTTTCTTT	CASMGQGRAEAFF
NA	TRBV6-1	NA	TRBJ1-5	TGTGCCAGCAGTGAATTGGGGACCCAGCCCCAGCATTTT	CASSELGTQPQHF
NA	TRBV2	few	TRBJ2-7	TGTGCCAGCAGGGACTACGAGCAGTACTTC	CASRDYEQYF
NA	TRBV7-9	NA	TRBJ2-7	TGTGCCAGCAGCCCAACGTGGGGCTACGAGCAGTACTTC	CASSPTWGYEQYF
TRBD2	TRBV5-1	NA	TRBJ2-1	TGCGCCAGCAGCTTGACTAGCGGGGCCTACAATGAGCAGTTCTTC	CASSLTSGAYNEQFF
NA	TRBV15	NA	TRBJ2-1	TGTGCCACCAGCAGAGACGGGCCACCCTCCTACAATGAGCAGTTCTTC	CATSRDGPPSYNEQFF
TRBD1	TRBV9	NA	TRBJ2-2	TGTGCCAGCAGCGGAAACAGGGGCACCGGGGAGCTGTTTTTT	CASSGNRGTGELFF
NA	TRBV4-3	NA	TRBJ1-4	TGCGCCAGCAGCCGTAGGAGGGCAACTAATGAAAAACTGTTTTTT	CASSRRRATNEKLFF
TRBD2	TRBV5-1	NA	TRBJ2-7	TGCGCCAGCAGCTTGATACTAGCGGGAGCCTACGAGCAGTACTTC	CASSLILAGAYEQYF
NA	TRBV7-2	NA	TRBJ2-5	TGTGCCAGCAGCACGTGGGGTAAAGAGACCCAGTACTTC	CASSTWGKETQYF
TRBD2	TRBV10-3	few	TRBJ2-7	TGTGCCATCAGGGATCTAGCGGGAGTCTCCACCTACGAGCAGTACTTC	CAIRDLAGVSTYEQYF
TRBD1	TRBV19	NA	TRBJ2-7	TGTGCCAGTAGTTACCCGGGACAGGGTTCCTACGAGCAGTACTTC	CASSYPGQGSYEQYF